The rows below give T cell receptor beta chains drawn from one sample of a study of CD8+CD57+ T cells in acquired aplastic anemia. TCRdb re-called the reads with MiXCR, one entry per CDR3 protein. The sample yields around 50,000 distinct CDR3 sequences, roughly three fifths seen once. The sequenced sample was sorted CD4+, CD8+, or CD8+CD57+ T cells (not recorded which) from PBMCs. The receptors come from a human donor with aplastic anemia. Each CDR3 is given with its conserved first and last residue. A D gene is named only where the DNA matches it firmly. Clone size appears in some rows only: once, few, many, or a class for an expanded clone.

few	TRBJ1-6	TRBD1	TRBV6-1	TGTGCCAGCATCCAGGGGACAGGGCTCGGTTCACCCCTCCACTTT	CASIQGTGLGSPLHF
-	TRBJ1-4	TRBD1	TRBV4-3	TGCGCCAGCAGCCAAGATCCAGGACAGGGGGGAGAAAAACTGTTTTTT	CASSQDPGQGGEKLFF
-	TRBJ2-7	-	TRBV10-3	TGTGCCATCAGTGAGCGATACGAGCAGTACTTC	CAISERYEQYF
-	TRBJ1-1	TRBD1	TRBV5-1	TGCGCCAGCAGCTCAATCCGGGACAGCGCGATGAACACTGAAGCTTTCTTT	CASSSIRDSAMNTEAFF
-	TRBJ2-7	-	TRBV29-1	TGCAGCGTTGAAGGAGGGCTCCGACTAAACCTCTACGAGCAGTACTTC	CSVEGGLRLNLYEQYF
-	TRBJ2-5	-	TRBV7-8	TGTGCCAGCAGCTTAATTGGGGAGACCCAGTACTTC	CASSLIGETQYF
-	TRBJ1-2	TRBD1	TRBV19	TGTGCCACGGGGGACAGGGGGCCGAACTATGGCTACACCTTC	CATGDRGPNYGYTF
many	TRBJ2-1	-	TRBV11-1	TGTGCCAGCAGCTCGGGTACCCCCGTCAATGAGCAGTTCTTC	CASSSGTPVNEQFF
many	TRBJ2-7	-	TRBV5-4	TGTGCCAGCAGCTTGGCCCGGGGGAGCGAGCAGTACTTC	CASSLARGSEQYF
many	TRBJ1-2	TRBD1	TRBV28	TGTGCCAGCAGTTCCATAACAGGGGAAACCTATGGCTACACCTTC	CASSSITGETYGYTF
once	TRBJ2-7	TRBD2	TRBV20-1	TGCAGTGCTACATCCCGTAGCGGGGGGACTGGGCAGTACTTC	CSATSRSGGTGQYF
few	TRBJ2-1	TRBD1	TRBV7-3	TGTGCCAGCAGCTTAATGACAGGGGGAAACAATGAGCAGTTCTTC	CASSLMTGGNNEQFF
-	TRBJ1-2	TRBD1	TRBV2	TGTGCCAGCAATTCTGGCAACAGGGGCGATGGCTACACCTTC	CASNSGNRGDGYTF
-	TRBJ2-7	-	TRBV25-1	TGTGCCAGCAGTTCCACTCAGACCGAAACCTACGAGCAGTACTTC	CASSSTQTETYEQYF
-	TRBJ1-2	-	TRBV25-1	TGTGCCAGCAGTGAATCCGAGGGGTACTATGGCTACACCTTC	CASSESEGYYGYTF
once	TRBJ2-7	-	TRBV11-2	TGTGCCAGCAGCCCGGGGGCGCGGGGTCTCAGCGACGAGCAGTACTTC	CASSPGARGLSDEQYF
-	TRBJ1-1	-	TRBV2	TGTGCCAGCAAGTTGGGGGTGAACACTGAAGCTTTCTTT	CASKLGVNTEAFF
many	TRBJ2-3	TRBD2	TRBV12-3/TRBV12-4	TGTGCCAGCAGTTTATTCAGACTAGCGGGGGGACCGGATACGCAGTATTTT	CASSLFRLAGGPDTQYF
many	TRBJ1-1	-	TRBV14	TGTGCCAGCAGCCCAGGGTATACTGAAGCTTTCTTT	CASSPGYTEAFF
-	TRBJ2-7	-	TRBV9	TGTGCCAGCAGCGTGACCCCGGGGGTCTACGAGCAGTACTTC	CASSVTPGVYEQYF
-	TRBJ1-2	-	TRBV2	TGTGCCAGCCTAAGCCCGGCAGGAATCTATGGCTACACCTTC	CASLSPAGIYGYTF
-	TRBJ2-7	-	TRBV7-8	TGCGCCAGCAGCTCCTCCGGACGGGGGGCGTACGAGCAGTACTTC	CASSSSGRGAYEQYF
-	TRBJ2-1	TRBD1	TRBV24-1	TGTGCCACCAGTGAAGCCAGGGGGCCTTACAATGAGCAGTTCTTC	CATSEARGPYNEQFF
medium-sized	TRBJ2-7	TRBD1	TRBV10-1	TGCGCCAGCAGTGAGGCAGGGGGCGACTTCCACGAGCAGTACTTC	CASSEAGGDFHEQYF
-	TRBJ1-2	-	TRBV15	TGTGCCACCAGCAGAGACCAAAGAATCTATGGCTACACCTTC	CATSRDQRIYGYTF
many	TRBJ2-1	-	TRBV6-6	TGTGCCAGCAGTTACTCCCCGTGGAATGAGCAGTTCTTC	CASSYSPWNEQFF
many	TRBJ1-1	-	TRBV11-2	TGTGCCAGCAGCTTACAAGGGATACTGGACACTGAAGCTTTCTTT	CASSLQGILDTEAFF
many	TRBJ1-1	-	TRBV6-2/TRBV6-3	TGTGCCAGTCTTACAGGGAACAGGAACACTGAAGCTTTCTTT	CASLTGNRNTEAFF
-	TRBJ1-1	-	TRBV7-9	TGTGCCAGCAGCCGGACGGGGGGGGTTCGCACTGAAGCTTTCTTT	CASSRTGGVRTEAFF
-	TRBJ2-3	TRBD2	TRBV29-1	TGCAGCGCGTCGGGGCGCTTAGCGGGGACCACAGATACGCAGTATTTT	CSASGRLAGTTDTQYF
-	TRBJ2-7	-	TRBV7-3	TGTGCCAGCAGCTCAGCCTACGAGCAGTACTTC	CASSSAYEQYF
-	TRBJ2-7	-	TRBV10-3	TGTGCCATCAGTGAGCACGGTAGCGGCGAGCAGTACTTC	CAISEHGSGEQYF
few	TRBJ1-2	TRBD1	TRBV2	TGTGCCAGCAGTGACCCCCCGGGACAGGGAAGTAGTGGCTACACCTTC	CASSDPPGQGSSGYTF
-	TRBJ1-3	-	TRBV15	TGTGCCACCAGCCAGGATTACAGGGACACCATATATTTT	CATSQDYRDTIYF
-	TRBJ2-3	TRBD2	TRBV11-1	TGTGCCAGCAGTCCCTTAGCGGGAGGGCCGGATACGCAGTATTTT	CASSPLAGGPDTQYF
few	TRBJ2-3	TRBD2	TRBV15	TGTGCCACCAGCAGAGAAGGTAGCGCGGGGGGTCCCACAGATACGCAGTATTTT	CATSREGSAGGPTDTQYF
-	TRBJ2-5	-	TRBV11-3	TGTGCCAGCAGCCCGGCGGGGGAGACCCAGTACTTC	CASSPAGETQYF
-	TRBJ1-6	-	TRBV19	TGTGCCAGTGGCCGGGAACTCCTTCACTTT	CASGRELLHF
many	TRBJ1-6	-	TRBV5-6	TGTGCCAGCAGCCGGCCCTTGGGATACCTAAATAATTCACCCCTCCACTTT	CASSRPLGYLNNSPLHF
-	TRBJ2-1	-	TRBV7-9	TGTGCCAGCAGCTTAGTATCGGAGCAGTTCTTC	CASSLVSEQFF
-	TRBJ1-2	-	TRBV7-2	TGTGCCAGCAGCTTCTGGGACAGCTACACCTTC	CASSFWDSYTF
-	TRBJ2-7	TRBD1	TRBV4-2	TGTGCCAGCAGCCACGGGACAGGGGACGAGCAGTACTTC	CASSHGTGDEQYF
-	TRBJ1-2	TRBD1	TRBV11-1	TGTGCCAGCAGTTACTACGGGACAGGGGGATTCGGGTATGGCTACACCTTC	CASSYYGTGGFGYGYTF
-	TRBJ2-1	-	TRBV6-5	TGTGCCACCAGTTACGGGGGAAAGGGGAATGAGCGGTTCTTC	CATSYGGKGNERFF
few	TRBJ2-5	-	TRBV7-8	TGTGCCAGCAGCACTCGGACGCCGGGAGAGACCCAGTACTTC	CASSTRTPGETQYF
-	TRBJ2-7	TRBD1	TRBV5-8	TGTGCCAGCAGCTTGGGACAGGGGGCTACCTACGAGCAGTACTTC	CASSLGQGATYEQYF
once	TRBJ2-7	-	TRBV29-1	TGCAGCGTCGAAGTGGCGGGATTGTACCACGAGCAGTACTTC	CSVEVAGLYHEQYF
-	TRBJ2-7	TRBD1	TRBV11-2	TGTGCCAGCAGCTTTCCGGGGACAGCCTACGAGCAGTACTTC	CASSFPGTAYEQYF
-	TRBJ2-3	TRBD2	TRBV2	TGTGCCAGCAGTGGAGCGGGAAGTGCCACAGATACGCAGTATTTT	CASSGAGSATDTQYF
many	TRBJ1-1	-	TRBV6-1	TGTGCCAGCAGTGAAAAGGTATTGAACACTGAAGCTTTCTTT	CASSEKVLNTEAFF
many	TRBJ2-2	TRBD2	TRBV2	TGTGCCAGCAGTGATAATTGGGGGACTAGAGCGATGGAGCTGTTTTTT	CASSDNWGTRAMELFF
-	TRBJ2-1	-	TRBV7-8	TGTGCCAGCGACCAAGGTGGGCTGCACAGTGAGCAGTTCTTC	CASDQGGLHSEQFF
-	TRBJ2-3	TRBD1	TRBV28	TGTGCCAGCAGTTTTGGGACAGAGACTAGCACAGATACGCAGTATTTT	CASSFGTETSTDTQYF
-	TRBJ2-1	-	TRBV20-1	TGCAGTGCTAGTGATGGGTCAAGCTCCTACAATGAGCAGTTCTTC	CSASDGSSSYNEQFF
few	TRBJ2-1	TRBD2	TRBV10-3	TGTGCCACCGGATCAGGCGGGGGAAATGAGCAGTTCTTC	CATGSGGGNEQFF